Sequencing of this TCR beta chain was carried out in a study of shared clonotypes between healthy human individuals. Broader study findings: Around 5% of naive CD4 clonotypes were shared across several donors.

Trimming shortened V by 2 bases and J by 3 bases, and 7 bases separated the two germline ends. CDR3 length equals 13 residues. Per germline, CDR1 MNHEY and CDR2 SMNVEV (reference sequence). Healthy and HIV-negative, the adult donors had no recent acute infections or vaccinations. To note about this clone: Its antigen is undetermined.

Profiled with immunoSEQ multiplex PCR; TCRdb holds only in-frame clones, not every one. The repertoire has roughly 2.4 million clones, 90% to 96% of them found once; the top ten carry more than 0.1%. The receptor was isolated from a man younger than 35 in good health. The sequenced material came from naive CD4+ T cells sorted from blood. Subset denoted: CD45RA+ positively selected. The chain recombines TRBV27 with TRBJ2-5; D not resolved. CDR3 loop: CASSLGQKETQYF. The CDR3 coding sequence is TGTGCCAGCAGTTTAGGGCAGAAAGAGACCCAGTACTTC.